One and the same sample provided the 20 T cell receptor beta chains below, sequenced in a study of beta chain features in type 1 diabetes. General study findings and limits: When Type 1 diabetes patients were examined, their TCRB CDR3s proved moderately but significantly shorter in all four CD4+ subsets.

TCRB transcripts that were expressed got sequenced, as all of the isolated RNA had been reverse transcribed. Libraries were prepared by immunoSEQ multiplex PCR; TCRdb keeps only in-frame clonotypes and omits some of them. Among about 640,000 clones listed, 9.5% to 15% were seen once. Their antigen targets remain unknown. Sequencing input: naive CD4+ T cells from blood. Receptor source: a man aged 25-45 years with type 1 diabetes.

This chain links TRBV7-8 with TRBJ1-2, with 7 positions matching TRBD1. The V gene end was trimmed by 3 bases and the J gene end by 6 bases; junction bases not matched to a gene: 10. The CDR3 is made up of 15 amino acids. Germline CDR1 and CDR2: SGHVS and FQNEAQ. Here the CDR3 DNA reads TGTGCCAGCAGCTTTGAGCCGGGACAGACCGATGGCTACACCTTC. Protein: CASSFEPGQTDGYTF.

V is TRBV7-2 and J is TRBJ2-3, with D perhaps matching TRBD1 (5 bases). CDR3 length: 14 residues. Trimming took 4 bases from V and 0 from J, leaving 8 bases between them. CDR1 and CDR2 from the germline V gene are SGHTA and FQGNSA. In nucleotides, the CDR3 is TGTGCCAGCAGCTCTAGGGGTAGCACAGATACGCAGTATTTT. This sequence encodes CASSSRGSTDTQYF.

This clone has a handful of counts. The V call is TRBV29-1, the J call TRBJ2-5; weak D call: TRBD2 (5 bases). Germline CDR1 and CDR2: SQVTM and ANQGSEA. This CDR3 has 13 amino acids. Trimming removed 6 bases at V and 2 bases at J, with 13 bases between. CDR3 DNA sequence: TGCAGCGTGCGCACCGGGAAACAAGAGACCCAGTACTTC. This sequence encodes CSVRTGKQETQYF.

The chain is built from TRBV29-1 and TRBJ2-3; either TRBD1 or TRBD2 may supply D (5 bases each). The CDR3 is 14 residues long. V was trimmed by 2 bases and J by 1 base, leaving 10 bases between them. The germline V gene encodes CDR1 SQVTM and CDR2 ANQGSEA. The CDR3 nucleotides are TGCAGCGTTGAAAGAGGGGTCCGCACAGATACGCAGTATTTT. Amino acid sequence: CSVERGVRTDTQYF.

The chain recombines TRBV5-1 with TRBJ2-7; D gene ambiguous. Trimming shortened V by 0 bases and J by 0 bases, and 7 bases separated the two germline ends. The CDR3 has 14 residues. The germline V gene encodes CDR1 SGHRS and CDR2 YFSETQ. The chain's CDR3 is CASSLVAPSYEQYF. DNA for the CDR3: TGCGCCAGCAGCTTGGTGGCACCCTCCTACGAGCAGTACTTC.

The chain uses TRBV7-9 and TRBJ2-1; 7 bases align to TRBD1. The CDR3 runs 11 residues. CDR1 and CDR2 (germline): SEHNR, FQNEAQ (reference sequence). Germline trimming cut 7 bases from V and 8 bases from J; bases unmatched to any gene: 2. CDR3 in DNA: TGTGCCAGCAACAGGGGAGATGAGCAGTTCTTC. Translating it yields CASNRGDEQFF.

This clone was detected only a few times. The rearrangement links TRBV7-2 to TRBJ2-3; 10 bases are a match to TRBD2. The CDR3 contains 18 residues. The germline gives CDR1 SGHTA, CDR2 FQGNSA. V was clipped by 4 bases and J by 5 bases; unmatched bases: 15. This CDR3 reads CASSSGPSGGPQRDTQYF. The CDR3 DNA reads TGTGCCAGCAGCTCAGGGCCTAGCGGGGGCCCTCAGAGAGATACGCAGTATTTT.

The table lists this clone with a few counts. V usage is TRBV6-1 and J usage is TRBJ1-2; TRBD1 matches at 9 bases. CDR3 length: 14 residues. Trimming removed 5 bases from V and 9 bases from J; junction bases left unmatched: 10. Germline CDR1 and CDR2: MNHNS and SASEGT. The CDR3, as DNA: TGTGCCAGCAGTTATTCGGGACAGGGTCCGCGCTACACCTTC. It codes for CASSYSGQGPRYTF.

The rearrangement joins TRBV5-4 to TRBJ2-7; a possible D gene is TRBD2 (6 bases). CDR1 and CDR2 (germline): SGHNT, YYREEE (reference sequence). V was cut by 4 bases and J by 2 bases, with 13 bases left in between. This CDR3 is 14 amino acids long. The CDR3 DNA reads as TGTGCCAGCAGCGCCGGGACTGAACCCTACGAGCAGTACTTC. Its translation is CASSAGTEPYEQYF.

V is TRBV7-9 and J is TRBJ2-3, with 7 bases aligning to TRBD1. V shed 1 base and J 4 bases; nucleotides not matched to a gene: 14. The germline V gene has CDR1 SEHNR and CDR2 FQNEAQ (reference sequence). CDR3 length: 18 amino acids. The CDR3 reads CASSLGMSGDRVADTQYF. Written as DNA, the CDR3 is TGTGCCAGCAGCTTAGGAATGTCTGGGGACAGAGTTGCAGATACGCAGTATTTT.

The CDR3 DNA is TGTGCCAGTAGTCCGGGGGTAAGTCAGCCCCAGCATTTT. It encodes CASSPGVSQPQHF. The J gene is TRBJ1-5, the V gene TRBV19, with D perhaps matching TRBD1 (5 bases). Trimming left V 5 bases short and J 6 bases short, with 11 bases between. The CDR3 totals 13 residues. Looked up from germline, CDR1 is LNHDA and CDR2 is SQIVND (reference sequence).

CDR3 sequence: CASSSQGATNTGELFF. For the CDR3, the DNA is TGTGCCAGCAGTTCACAGGGAGCAACGAACACCGGGGAGCTGTTTTTT. The chain uses TRBV2 and TRBJ2-2, with D possibly being TRBD1 (6 bases). V gave up 5 bases and J gave up 0 bases, with 13 bases separating them. Germline V lookup: CDR1 SNHLY, CDR2 FYNNEI. The CDR3 runs to 16 residues. Supplemented by reference TRBV2 and TRBJ2-2, the full variable domain reads EPEVTQTPSHQVTQMGQEVILRCVPISNHLYFYWYRQILGQKVEFLVSFYNNEISEKSEIFDDQFSVERPDGSNFTLKIRSTKLEDSAMYFCASSSQGATNTGELFFGEGSRLTVL.

The chain's CDR3 is CASSSTSGGFLETQYF. DNA for the CDR3: TGTGCCAGCAGCTCCACTAGCGGGGGGTTTTTAGAGACCCAGTACTTC. The chain combines TRBV7-6 with TRBJ2-5, with TRBD2 matching 12 bases. V was clipped by 4 bases and J by 4 bases; unmatched bases: 7. Per germline, CDR1 SGHVS and CDR2 FNYEAQ. The CDR3 length is 16 residues.

This clone was seen a handful of times. Other DNA variants within this sample encode the same CDR3. The chain is built from TRBV18 and TRBJ1-5, with 8 positions matching TRBD1. V was pared by 3 bases and J by 2 bases, with 0 bases of the junction left unmatched. The CDR3 covers 14 residues. CDR1 KGHSH and CDR2 LQKENI come from the germline V gene. This chain's CDR3 is CASSPDRGNQPQHF. The DNA of the CDR3 is TGTGCCAGCTCACCGGACAGGGGCAATCAGCCCCAGCATTTT.

The rearrangement joins TRBV7-2 to TRBJ2-1; D not resolved. Trimming removed 6 bases from V and 10 bases from J, with 13 bases in between. This CDR3 spans 12 amino acids. Germline values: CDR1 SGHTA, CDR2 FQGNSA. CDR3 nucleotide sequence: TGTGCCAGCAGTCGACACCTTGAGGAGCAGTTCTTC. Amino acid sequence: CASSRHLEEQFF.

This clone was observed a handful of times. The V call is TRBV9, the J call TRBJ1-2, with 11 bases fitting TRBD1. This CDR3 spans 16 amino acids. V shed 3 bases, J shed 4 bases, and the junction held 8 bases outside the gene matches. CDR1 SGDLS and CDR2 YYNGEE come from the germline V gene. The CDR3 DNA reads TGTGCCAGCAGCGCAGGGACAGGGGGTAGTAGCTATGGCTACACCTTC. Translating it yields CASSAGTGGSSYGYTF.

This clone came up a few times. The chain joins TRBV21-1 to TRBJ1-4; the table names TRBD1, a call not compared with the DNA. TRBV21-1 is assigned pseudogene status. The CDR3 has 17 amino acids. The CDR3 sequence is CASSKALWGQLNEKLFF. CDR3 in DNA: TGTGCCAGCAGCAAAGCGCTTTGGGGACAGCTTAATGAAAAACTGTTTTTT.

This clone was found a few times. This rearrangement joins TRBV7-3 to TRBJ2-5; D perhaps matches TRBD2 (5 bases). This CDR3 comprises 14 residues. Germline V gene data show CDR1 as SGHTA and CDR2 as FQGTGA. With 5 bases removed from V and 1 base from J, the gap between germline ends came to 11 bases. The CDR3 sequence: CASSHAGSQETQYF. The CDR3 DNA follows: TGTGCCAGCAGCCATGCGGGCAGCCAAGAGACCCAGTACTTC. Full variable domain (rest looked up from reference TRBV7-3 and TRBJ2-5): GAGVSQTPSNKVTEKGKYVELRCDPISGHTALYWYRQSLGQGPEFLIYFQGTGAADDSGLPNDRFFAVRPEGSVSTLKIQRTERGDSAVYLCASSHAGSQETQYFGPGTRLLVL.

This clone appeared a few times. The gene calls are TRBV29-1 and TRBJ1-2, with 7 bases that match TRBD1. Trimming at V came to 5 bases and at J to 6 bases, leaving 9 bases not matched to a gene. Per the germline V gene, CDR1 is SQVTM and CDR2 is ANQGSEA. The CDR3 length is 13 residues. DNA for the CDR3: TGCAGCGTTTCGAGGGGGCGTGCCCATGGCTACACCTTC. It yields the protein CSVSRGRAHGYTF.

The chain is built from TRBV4-3 and TRBJ1-6; TRBD1 aligns across 7 bases. CDR3 length equals 17 residues. Germline V lookup: CDR1 LGHNA, CDR2 YSLEER. V shed 0 bases, J shed 5 bases, and the junction held 7 bases outside the gene matches. CDR3 DNA: TGCGCCAGCAGCCAAGATCGGGGGACAGTAAATAATTCACCCCTCCACTTT. It encodes CASSQDRGTVNNSPLHF.